This is a list of T cell receptor beta chains from one sample in a study of T cell repertoires in cytomegalovirus infection. A single record per CDR3 protein comes from TCRdb applying MiXCR to the reads. The table records roughly 300,000 distinct CDR3 sequences, around 25% of them present only once. The sequenced sample consisted of PBMCs. The source of these receptors is a human donor in good health (CMV status not recorded). Some clones in this sample may be carry-over from other donors' samples. The CDR3 runs from the conserved cysteine through the conserved F or W. The order of the fields is D gene, clone size, V gene, J gene, CDR3 protein, CDR3 DNA. A D gene is named only where the DNA matches it firmly. For some rows the clone size is stated as once, few or many, or as a class when expanded; others skip it.

D gene: TRBD2
clone size: NA
V gene: TRBV28
J gene: TRBJ2-1
CDR3 protein: CASELAGEGNEQFF
CDR3 DNA: TGTGCCAGCGAACTAGCGGGGGAGGGCAATGAGCAGTTCTTC

D gene: NA
clone size: NA
V gene: TRBV6-2/TRBV6-3
J gene: TRBJ1-1
CDR3 protein: CASSYDTGKPEAFF
CDR3 DNA: TGTGCCAGCAGTTACGATACTGGGAAACCTGAAGCTTTCTTT

D gene: NA
clone size: many
V gene: TRBV7-2
J gene: TRBJ2-2
CDR3 protein: CASTRGGFTGELFF
CDR3 DNA: TGTGCCAGCACCCGTGGGGGTTTCACCGGGGAGCTGTTTTTT

D gene: TRBD2
clone size: NA
V gene: TRBV3-1
J gene: TRBJ2-1
CDR3 protein: CASSQVRGGVYNEQFF
CDR3 DNA: TGTGCCAGCAGCCAAGTCCGGGGGGGCGTTTACAATGAGCAGTTCTTC

D gene: NA
clone size: NA
V gene: TRBV7-2
J gene: TRBJ2-7
CDR3 protein: CASSLALDYYEQYF
CDR3 DNA: TGTGCCAGCAGCTTAGCTCTAGATTACTACGAGCAGTACTTC

D gene: NA
clone size: NA
V gene: TRBV4-1
J gene: TRBJ2-7
CDR3 protein: CASSQGTGTSYEQYF
CDR3 DNA: TGCGCCAGCAGCCAAGGGACAGGGACTAGCTACGAGCAGTACTTC

D gene: TRBD1
clone size: many
V gene: TRBV6-6
J gene: TRBJ1-5
CDR3 protein: CASTQGADFQPQHF
CDR3 DNA: TGTGCCAGCACGCAGGGGGCCGATTTTCAGCCCCAGCATTTT

D gene: NA
clone size: many
V gene: TRBV7-2
J gene: TRBJ2-7
CDR3 protein: CASSMSYEQYF
CDR3 DNA: TGTGCCAGCAGCATGTCGTACGAGCAGTACTTC

D gene: NA
clone size: few
V gene: TRBV20-1
J gene: TRBJ1-5
CDR3 protein: CSARRSTQGQPQHF
CDR3 DNA: TGCAGTGCGAGGAGATCCACTCAGGGTCAGCCCCAGCATTTT

D gene: NA
clone size: NA
V gene: TRBV24-1
J gene: TRBJ1-5
CDR3 protein: CATSDPGLHQPQHF
CDR3 DNA: TGTGCCACCAGTGACCCGGGACTTCATCAGCCCCAGCATTTT

D gene: TRBD2
clone size: few
V gene: TRBV9
J gene: TRBJ2-1
CDR3 protein: CASSVEGLSYNEQFF
CDR3 DNA: TGTGCCAGCAGCGTAGAGGGACTATCCTACAATGAGCAGTTCTTC

D gene: NA
clone size: many
V gene: TRBV7-9
J gene: TRBJ1-5
CDR3 protein: CASSPALGSQPQHF
CDR3 DNA: TGTGCCAGCAGCCCCGCTCTGGGGTCTCAGCCCCAGCATTTT

D gene: NA
clone size: few
V gene: TRBV20-1
J gene: TRBJ2-6
CDR3 protein: CSAREQSGSGANVLTF
CDR3 DNA: TGCAGTGCTAGAGAGCAAAGCGGCTCTGGGGCCAACGTCCTGACTTTC

D gene: NA
clone size: few
V gene: TRBV7-2
J gene: TRBJ1-2
CDR3 protein: CASRGGAYGYTF
CDR3 DNA: TGTGCCAGCAGGGGGGGCGCGTATGGCTACACCTTC

D gene: NA
clone size: few
V gene: TRBV11-1
J gene: TRBJ2-5
CDR3 protein: CASSLAVAGVETQYF
CDR3 DNA: TGTGCCAGCAGCTTAGCGGTGGCCGGGGTGGAGACCCAGTACTTC

D gene: TRBD1
clone size: few
V gene: TRBV6-1
J gene: TRBJ1-1
CDR3 protein: CASREGQENTEAFF
CDR3 DNA: TGTGCCAGCAGGGAGGGACAGGAGAACACTGAAGCTTTCTTT

D gene: TRBD2
clone size: NA
V gene: TRBV20-1
J gene: TRBJ2-5
CDR3 protein: CSALLGLAETQYF
CDR3 DNA: TGCAGTGCTCTCCTGGGACTAGCGGAGACCCAGTACTTC

D gene: TRBD2
clone size: few
V gene: TRBV7-2
J gene: TRBJ2-5
CDR3 protein: CASSPRMGGFPETQYF
CDR3 DNA: TGTGCCAGCAGCCCGCGAATGGGAGGGTTCCCAGAGACCCAGTACTTC

D gene: NA
clone size: NA
V gene: TRBV29-1
J gene: TRBJ2-2
CDR3 protein: CSVARATGELFF
CDR3 DNA: TGCAGCGTTGCCAGGGCCACCGGGGAGCTGTTTTTT

D gene: NA
clone size: many
V gene: TRBV29-1
J gene: TRBJ2-7
CDR3 protein: CSVSREDGGLEQYF
CDR3 DNA: TGCAGCGTTTCTAGGGAGGATGGGGGCCTCGAGCAGTACTTC

D gene: NA
clone size: few
V gene: TRBV20-1
J gene: TRBJ2-5
CDR3 protein: CSARDERGRQETQYF
CDR3 DNA: TGCAGTGCTAGAGATGAGCGTGGGCGCCAAGAGACCCAGTACTTC

D gene: TRBD2
clone size: many
V gene: TRBV10-3
J gene: TRBJ2-3
CDR3 protein: CAISPGTSGMGTDTQYF
CDR3 DNA: TGTGCCATCAGCCCCGGGACTAGCGGTATGGGCACAGATACGCAGTATTTT

D gene: NA
clone size: many
V gene: TRBV12-3/TRBV12-4
J gene: TRBJ1-1
CDR3 protein: CASSDRTNTEAFF
CDR3 DNA: TGTGCCAGCAGTGACAGGACGAACACTGAAGCTTTCTTT

D gene: TRBD2
clone size: NA
V gene: TRBV24-1
J gene: TRBJ2-5
CDR3 protein: CATSDLPGTSDKETQYF
CDR3 DNA: TGTGCCACCAGTGATTTGCCCGGGACTAGCGATAAAGAGACCCAGTACTTC

D gene: TRBD2
clone size: NA
V gene: TRBV5-5
J gene: TRBJ2-1
CDR3 protein: CASSLAAGLYYNEQFF
CDR3 DNA: TGTGCCAGCAGCTTGGCGGCGGGACTATACTACAATGAGCAGTTCTTC

D gene: NA
clone size: NA
V gene: TRBV12-3/TRBV12-4
J gene: TRBJ1-1
CDR3 protein: CASSLGTSHTEAFF
CDR3 DNA: TGTGCCAGCAGTTTAGGGACAAGCCACACTGAAGCTTTCTTT

D gene: NA
clone size: NA
V gene: TRBV7-2
J gene: TRBJ2-1
CDR3 protein: CASTKPSAVEQFF
CDR3 DNA: TGTGCCAGCACCAAACCTTCAGCGGTTGAGCAGTTCTTC

D gene: NA
clone size: few
V gene: TRBV20-1
J gene: TRBJ2-7
CDR3 protein: CSAATPGGAYEQYF
CDR3 DNA: TGCAGTGCCGCGACTCCGGGCGGAGCCTACGAGCAGTACTTC

D gene: NA
clone size: NA
V gene: TRBV20-1
J gene: TRBJ2-6
CDR3 protein: CSARGSRSGANVLTF
CDR3 DNA: TGCAGTGCTAGGGGCAGCCGCTCTGGGGCCAACGTCCTGACTTTC

D gene: NA
clone size: NA
V gene: TRBV20-1
J gene: TRBJ2-1
CDR3 protein: CSARDNPATYNEQFF
CDR3 DNA: TGCAGTGCTAGAGATAACCCAGCAACCTACAATGAGCAGTTCTTC

D gene: TRBD1
clone size: few
V gene: TRBV7-2
J gene: TRBJ2-7
CDR3 protein: CASSLNDRGGEQYF
CDR3 DNA: TGTGCCAGCAGCTTAAACGACAGGGGCGGCGAGCAGTACTTC

D gene: TRBD1
clone size: NA
V gene: TRBV20-1
J gene: TRBJ2-3
CDR3 protein: CSEEKGGQGWDTQYF
CDR3 DNA: TGCAGTGAAGAAAAAGGGGGACAGGGGTGGGATACGCAGTATTTT

D gene: NA
clone size: many
V gene: TRBV12-3/TRBV12-4
J gene: TRBJ2-1
CDR3 protein: CASSIMGGPRDEQFF
CDR3 DNA: TGTGCCAGCAGCATTATGGGGGGGCCAAGGGATGAGCAGTTCTTC

D gene: TRBD1
clone size: many
V gene: TRBV20-1
J gene: TRBJ2-7
CDR3 protein: CSASHRQGAKYEQYF
CDR3 DNA: TGCAGTGCCTCCCACCGGCAGGGGGCAAAATACGAGCAGTACTTC

D gene: NA
clone size: few
V gene: TRBV4-2
J gene: TRBJ1-1
CDR3 protein: CASSQDIDRLNTEAFF
CDR3 DNA: TGTGCCAGCAGCCAAGATATTGACAGATTGAACACTGAAGCTTTCTTT

D gene: NA
clone size: NA
V gene: TRBV7-2
J gene: TRBJ1-5
CDR3 protein: CASSRGVGQPQHF
CDR3 DNA: TGTGCCAGCAGCCGCGGTGTAGGTCAGCCCCAGCATTTT

D gene: TRBD1
clone size: many
V gene: TRBV7-2
J gene: TRBJ1-1
CDR3 protein: CASTPDRENTEAFF
CDR3 DNA: TGTGCCAGCACCCCGGACAGGGAGAACACTGAAGCTTTCTTT

D gene: TRBD2
clone size: many
V gene: TRBV7-2
J gene: TRBJ2-1
CDR3 protein: CASSLGVIAGVDEQFF
CDR3 DNA: TGTGCCAGCAGCTTAGGGGTAATAGCGGGAGTTGATGAGCAGTTCTTC

D gene: TRBD1
clone size: NA
V gene: TRBV30
J gene: TRBJ1-5
CDR3 protein: CAWGGQGAAPQHF
CDR3 DNA: TGTGCCTGGGGGGGACAGGGGGCCGCGCCCCAGCATTTT

D gene: NA
clone size: few
V gene: TRBV20-1
J gene: TRBJ2-5
CDR3 protein: CSASFRGMETQYF
CDR3 DNA: TGCAGTGCCTCGTTCAGGGGCATGGAGACCCAGTACTTC

D gene: TRBD2
clone size: NA
V gene: TRBV29-1
J gene: TRBJ2-1
CDR3 protein: CSVEDSLADSYNEQFF
CDR3 DNA: TGCAGCGTTGAAGATAGCCTAGCGGACTCCTACAATGAGCAGTTCTTC

D gene: TRBD1
clone size: NA
V gene: TRBV20-1
J gene: TRBJ1-2
CDR3 protein: CSAREKTGGAYGYTF
CDR3 DNA: TGCAGTGCTAGGGAAAAGACAGGGGGAGCCTATGGCTACACCTTC

D gene: TRBD1
clone size: NA
V gene: TRBV2
J gene: TRBJ2-2
CDR3 protein: CASQDRENTGELFF
CDR3 DNA: TGTGCCAGCCAGGACAGGGAGAACACCGGGGAGCTGTTTTTT

D gene: NA
clone size: NA
V gene: TRBV7-2
J gene: TRBJ2-3
CDR3 protein: CASSFSNSRDTQYF
CDR3 DNA: TGTGCCAGCAGCTTCTCTAATTCTCGGGATACGCAGTATTTT

D gene: TRBD1
clone size: NA
V gene: TRBV6-2/TRBV6-3
J gene: TRBJ2-7
CDR3 protein: CASSLPRDREREQYF
CDR3 DNA: TGTGCCAGCAGCTTACCACGGGACAGGGAACGTGAGCAGTACTTC

D gene: NA
clone size: many
V gene: TRBV7-2
J gene: TRBJ1-2
CDR3 protein: CASSLRGRVDGYTF
CDR3 DNA: TGTGCCAGCAGCTTAAGGGGTCGGGTGGATGGCTACACCTTC

D gene: NA
clone size: NA
V gene: TRBV3-1
J gene: TRBJ2-3
CDR3 protein: CASSQGSVRGRTQYF
CDR3 DNA: TGTGCCAGCAGCCAAGGTAGCGTACGTGGGCGTACGCAGTATTTT